This T cell receptor beta chain is drawn from a study of cytomegalovirus exposure and HLA in healthy donors. Study-level background: A prior study identified 120 million or so unique TCR beta sequences from some 200 million T cells. Study findings and constraints: An analysis that came later showed most CMV-associated TCR beta chains appearing HLA-restricted. TCR beta sequences reportedly predicted most subjects' HLA-A and HLA-B alleles accurately.

In the PCR, 60 Vbeta and 13 Jbeta primers were used. The method was immunoSEQ multiplex PCR; TCRdb's version includes in-frame clones alone and lacks a portion of them. The repertoire has about 90,000 clones, around 76% of them found once; the top ten carry around 19%. The CDR3 sequence is 14 residues long. V shed 0 bases and J shed 6 bases, with 12 bases lying between them. Germline CDR1 is MGHRA and CDR2 is YSYEKL. In the case of this clone: Its antigen is unidentified.

The rearrangement joins TRBV4-1 to TRBJ2-7; maybe TRBD2 (7 bases). The sequenced material came from PBMCs. The TCR comes from a woman aged 55-70 years in good health and CMV-seropositive. The CDR3 DNA reads TGCGCCAGCAGCCAAGATGGGGAGGGGGTCGAGCAGTACTTC. Amino acids: CASSQDGEGVEQYF.